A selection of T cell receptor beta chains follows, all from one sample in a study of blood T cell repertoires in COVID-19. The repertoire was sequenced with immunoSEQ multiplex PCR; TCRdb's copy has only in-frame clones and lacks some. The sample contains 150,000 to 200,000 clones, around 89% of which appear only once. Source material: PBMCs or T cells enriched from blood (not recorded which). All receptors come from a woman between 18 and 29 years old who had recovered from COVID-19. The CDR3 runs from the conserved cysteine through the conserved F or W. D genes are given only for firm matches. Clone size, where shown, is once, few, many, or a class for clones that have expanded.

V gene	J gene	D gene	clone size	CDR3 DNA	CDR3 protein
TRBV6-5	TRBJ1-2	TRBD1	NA	TGTGCCAGCAGTAGACAGGGACTTAACTATGGCTACACCTTC	CASSRQGLNYGYTF
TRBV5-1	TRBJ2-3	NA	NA	TGCGCCAGCGGCCCTCAAGATACGCAGTATTTT	CASGPQDTQYF
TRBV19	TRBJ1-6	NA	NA	TGTGCCAGTACCCCGGGGGATAGGAGTTCACCCCTCCACTTT	CASTPGDRSSPLHF
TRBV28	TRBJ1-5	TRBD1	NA	TGTGCCAGCAGTGGCCCGGGACAGTTTAATCAGCCCCAGCATTTT	CASSGPGQFNQPQHF
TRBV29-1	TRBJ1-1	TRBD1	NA	TGCAGCGCCAGGACAGGGGTCGGGAACACTGAAGCTTTCTTT	CSARTGVGNTEAFF
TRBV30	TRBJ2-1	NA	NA	TGTGCCTGGAGTGTACCGGGGGAGCGGTTCTTC	CAWSVPGERFF
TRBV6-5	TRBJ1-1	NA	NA	TGTGCCAGCAGTTCCCAAGCCCCCTCCGGGGCTTTCTTT	CASSSQAPSGAFF
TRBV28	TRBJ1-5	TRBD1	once	TGTGCCAGCAGTTCGCCGGGACAGGGTGACCAGCCCCAGCATTTT	CASSSPGQGDQPQHF
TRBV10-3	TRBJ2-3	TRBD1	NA	TGTGCCATCAGTGTAGGGGGCCCTAGCACAGATACGCAGTATTTT	CAISVGGPSTDTQYF
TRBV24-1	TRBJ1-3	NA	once	TGTGCCACCAGTGAAGGCCGGAGCTCTGGAAACACCATATATTTT	CATSEGRSSGNTIYF
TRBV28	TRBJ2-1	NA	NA	TGTGCCAGCACAGATCTAGGGGCAGCCTACAATGAGCAGTTCTTC	CASTDLGAAYNEQFF
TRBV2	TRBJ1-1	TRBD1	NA	TGTGCCATCACGACAGGGGAGGCCACTGAAGCTTTCTTT	CAITTGEATEAFF
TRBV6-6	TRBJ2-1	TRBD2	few	TGTGCCACCCAGACTAGCGGGGGCCCTAATGAGCAGTTCTTC	CATQTSGGPNEQFF
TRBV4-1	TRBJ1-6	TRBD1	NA	TGCGCCAGCAGCGAGGGCAGGGGGAATTCACCCCTCCACTTT	CASSEGRGNSPLHF
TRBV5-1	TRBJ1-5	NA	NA	TGCGCCAGCAGCTTGGGGGGACTCTCGGGCAATCAGCCCCAGCATTTT	CASSLGGLSGNQPQHF
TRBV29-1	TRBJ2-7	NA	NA	TGCAGCGTTGTTCTCAGGGATACCTCCTACGAGCAGTACTTC	CSVVLRDTSYEQYF
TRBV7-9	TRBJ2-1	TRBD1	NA	TGTGCCAGCAGCTCCCCCCGAAGGACAGGGGCCTACAATGAGCAGTTCTTC	CASSSPRRTGAYNEQFF
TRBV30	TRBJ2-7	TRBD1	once	TGTGCCTGGAGATCACCGGGACAGGGTACCGTTGAGCAGTACTTC	CAWRSPGQGTVEQYF
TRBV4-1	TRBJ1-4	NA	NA	TGCGCCAGCAGCCAAGTCGGAGGAAAGGGTGAAAAACTGTTTTTT	CASSQVGGKGEKLFF
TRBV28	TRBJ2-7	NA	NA	TGTGCCAGCAAGTGGCTGAGGGGGAGAGAGCAGTACTTC	CASKWLRGREQYF